This T cell receptor beta chain was recorded in a study of shared clonotypes between healthy human individuals (TCRdb year 2020). A note on the overall study: A few men and a couple of women, aged 18 to 49 years, made up the cohort. The study deeply sequenced blood TCR repertoires of five healthy adults to estimate repertoire size and the extent of clonotype sharing between individuals. Different laboratories and diverse techniques were used to prepare libraries and sequence TCR repertoires, to increase sequencing depth and limit assay-specific biases. Leukapheresis yielded between about 0.94 and 9 billion PBMCs per donor. For each donor, CD4 naive and CD4 memory were each given three plates, CD8 naive was given two plates, and CD8 memory was given one plate.

The CDR3 runs 15 amino acids, cysteine and phenylalanine included. Only CDR3 DNA is held: 45 bases, read in frame from base 1. The germline V gene provides CDR1 SNHLY and CDR2 FYNNEI. Trimmed from V: 6 bases; trimmed from J: 6 bases; junction bases lacking a gene match: 10. Healthy HIV-negative adults with no recently reported acute infections or vaccinations were included as donors. Every donor was a Caucasian adult residing in Nashville, Tennessee, USA. CD4+ T cells were enriched through magnetic negative selection, after which naive cells were positively selected on CD45RA and the remaining negative fraction served as the memory subset. Blood was collected by leukapheresis, and PBMCs were isolated by Ficoll-Histopaque density gradient centrifugation and then cryopreserved in liquid nitrogen vapor phase. Purity and quantity of every magnetically sorted T cell population were checked by analytical flow cytometry. Genomic DNA was isolated from every sorted fraction and measured by UV absorbance on a Nanodrop 2000c.

Using the deep immunoSEQ assay, TCR CDR3 regions were amplified from genomic DNA by multiplex PCR. Genomic DNA extracted from each cell subset was distributed evenly over all wells of several immunoSEQ 96-well plates, and each plate served as one replicate. For sorted subsets, 200 to 250 ng of genomic DNA, equivalent to around 31,000 T cell genomes, went into each replicate PCR. Purified libraries were measured with a Qubit 3.0 fluorometer, size-checked on a Bioanalyzer 2100, and measured again with the KAPA Library Quantification kit. Every immunoSEQ 96-well plate was sequenced on a separate single-read 150-cycle Illumina NextSeq 550 flow cell. The authors processed their data as follows. Because only junctional sequences without quality scores were contained in the immunoSEQ output, filtering matching that applied to full-length reads could not be performed. To assign V/J genes and CDR3, sequences were annotated against IMGT germline references using PyIR, a Python wrapper for IgBLAST v1.9. Reads were removed for weak V/J assignments (E-value above 1e-6), missing CDR3, stop codons, out-of-frame junctions, or ambiguous translated residues. V3J clonotypes were defined as sequences sharing an identical inferred V gene, J gene, and CDR3 amino acid sequence. Percentage overlap between repertoires was calculated by dividing the number of shared unique clonotypes by the size of the smaller repertoire. RTK rarefaction, the Chao1 estimator, and Recon v2.1 estimates of unobserved clonotypes were used to assess repertoire richness. OLGA was used to compute generation probabilities for all TCRbeta clonotypes that the gDNA method yielded from four donors. The table comes from immuneACCESS by way of TCRdb, which keeps in-frame sequences with V and J called. Part of the clones is missing from these tables; in studies checked, under half for an unresolved V gene and the rest for unknown reasons. V, J and clone size are those of that table, while D and trimming were read from the DNA. The sample data list around 2.1 million clones, and approximately 94% of these were observed just once. The ten largest clones capture more than 0.1% of the sample.

Regarding this clone: Its antigen is not yet known. Base qualities are missing; no much larger clone stands one base away.

Paper-wide results and their limitations: Based on pairwise subsampling, the degree of clonotype sharing among donors was expected to be affected by sequencing depth. Compared with non-shared clonotypes, the clonotypes found in all four sorted-subset donors had higher generation probabilities. The small number of donors limited the genetic and exposure-history diversity represented. Larger estimated clonotype richness was generally found for naive subsets than for memory subsets. When four donors were compared, the shared fraction of clonotypes was about 5% for naive CD4, around 3.6% for naive CD8, 2% to 2.5% for memory CD4, and 0.3% to 0.5% for memory CD8. Even with the large sequencing depth, rarefaction of the sorted-subset datasets indicated that sequencing was incomplete. Sampling was restricted to blood, and TCR repertoires in tissues likely differ from the TCR repertoires found in blood.

The sequenced sample consisted of naive CD4+ T cells sorted from blood. The cell subset or site label here, explained by the study, means: CD45RA+ positively selected. This chain joins TRBV2 to TRBJ1-2; a stretch of 10 junction bases matches TRBD1. The TCR comes from a man aged 18 to 29 in good health. Read as DNA, the sequence is TGTGCCAGCAGAGTAGGGACAGGGGTGTCGGATGGCTACACCTTC. The translation is CASRVGTGVSDGYTF. Reference TRBV2 and TRBJ1-2 genes cover what lies past the CDR3, so the full variable domain is EPEVTQTPSHQVTQMGQEVILRCVPISNHLYFYWYRQILGQKVEFLVSFYNNEISEKSEIFDDQFSVERPDGSNFTLKIRSTKLEDSAMYFCASRVGTGVSDGYTFGSGTRLTVV.